The rows below give T cell receptor beta chains drawn from one sample of a study of human T cells and chemical hapten exposure. TCRdb independently ran MiXCR on the RACE reads; one entry per CDR3 protein. This table has around 350,000 distinct CDR3 sequences, roughly 6% appearing once. The source material was whole blood, sampled in connection with sensitization to the hapten diphenylcyclopropenone (DPC). Receptors were obtained from a woman between 18 and 30 years old with alopecia areata. Some clones in this sample may be carry-over from other donors' samples. Both conserved end residues are part of each CDR3. D genes are given only for firm matches. Not all rows give a size; the values are once, few, many and, for expanded clones, a class.

cdr3_aa,cdr3_nt,clone_size,d_call,v_call,j_call
CASSLDLTAEQYF,TGTGCCAGCAGCTTAGATTTGACGGCCGAGCAGTACTTC,few,NA,TRBV7-2,TRBJ2-7
CASSLGTGGGEKLFF,TGTGCCAGCAGCTTAGGGACAGGGGGAGGTGAAAAACTGTTTTTT,few,TRBD1,TRBV7-8,TRBJ1-4
CSARRHNQPQHF,TGCAGTGCTAGGCGACACAATCAGCCCCAGCATTTT,few,NA,TRBV20-1,TRBJ1-5
CASSQPGLSYEQYF,TGTGCCAGCAGTCAACCGGGACTCTCCTACGAGCAGTACTTC,NA,NA,TRBV6-5,TRBJ2-7
CSVRDRGAFF,TGCAGCGTGAGGGACAGGGGAGCTTTCTTT,once,TRBD1,TRBV29-1,TRBJ1-1
CASSVGVFSGNTIYF,TGTGCCAGCAGCGTCGGTGTTTTCTCTGGAAACACCATATATTTT,NA,NA,TRBV9,TRBJ1-3
CASSSGLGEKLFF,TGTGCCAGCAGCTCGGGCCTGGGAGAAAAACTGTTTTTT,medium-sized,NA,TRBV13,TRBJ1-4
CSALWTVSGNTIYF,TGCAGTGCCCTGTGGACAGTCTCTGGAAACACCATATATTTT,NA,NA,TRBV20-1,TRBJ1-3
CASSVEGQGSREQYF,TGTGCCAGCAGTGTCGAGGGACAGGGGTCTCGGGAGCAGTACTTC,many,TRBD1,TRBV6-5,TRBJ2-7
CASSLIDTIYF,TGTGCCAGCAGTTTGATAGACACCATATATTTT,few,NA,TRBV12-3/TRBV12-4,TRBJ1-3
CAISAMDRGRAKNIQYF,TGTGCCATCAGTGCGATGGACAGGGGGCGCGCCAAAAACATTCAGTACTTC,NA,TRBD1,TRBV10-3,TRBJ2-4
CASSRGQGAGTDTQYF,TGCGCCAGCAGCCGCGGACAGGGGGCAGGCACAGATACGCAGTATTTT,NA,TRBD1,TRBV4-3,TRBJ2-3
CSATVGTEPQHF,TGCAGTGCTACAGTGGGCACTGAGCCCCAGCATTTT,once,NA,TRBV20-1,TRBJ1-5
CASSLGLAVETQYF,TGTGCCAGCAGCTTAGGGCTAGCCGTAGAGACCCAGTACTTC,few,NA,TRBV7-8,TRBJ2-5
CATSDPRDGLFTDTQYF,TGTGCCACCAGTGATCCACGGGACGGACTCTTCACAGATACGCAGTATTTT,NA,NA,TRBV24-1,TRBJ2-3
CASSPGGPGTFFF,TGTGCCAGCTCCCCCGGGGGCCCAGGGACCTTTTTCTTT,few,NA,TRBV27,TRBJ1-1
CASSLDQPNTGELFF,TGTGCCAGCAGTTTGGACCAACCGAACACCGGGGAGCTGTTTTTT,NA,NA,TRBV12-3/TRBV12-4,TRBJ2-2
CSALDRGRYTEAFF,TGCAGTGCTTTGGACAGGGGGCGGTACACTGAAGCTTTCTTT,many,TRBD1,TRBV20-1,TRBJ1-1
CASSPGAGAYGYTF,TGTGCCAGCAGCCCAGGGGCCGGGGCGTATGGCTACACCTTC,NA,NA,TRBV9,TRBJ1-2
CASRERGASYEQYF,TGTGCCAGCAGGGAGCGGGGGGCATCCTACGAGCAGTACTTC,few,TRBD2,TRBV12-3/TRBV12-4,TRBJ2-7
CASSFTGGSYNEQFF,TGTGCCAGCAGCTTTACAGGGGGCTCGTACAATGAGCAGTTCTTC,many,TRBD1,TRBV7-9,TRBJ2-1
CASSLEQGWDEKLFF,TGCGCCAGCAGCTTGGAACAGGGGTGGGATGAAAAACTGTTTTTT,many,TRBD1,TRBV5-1,TRBJ1-4